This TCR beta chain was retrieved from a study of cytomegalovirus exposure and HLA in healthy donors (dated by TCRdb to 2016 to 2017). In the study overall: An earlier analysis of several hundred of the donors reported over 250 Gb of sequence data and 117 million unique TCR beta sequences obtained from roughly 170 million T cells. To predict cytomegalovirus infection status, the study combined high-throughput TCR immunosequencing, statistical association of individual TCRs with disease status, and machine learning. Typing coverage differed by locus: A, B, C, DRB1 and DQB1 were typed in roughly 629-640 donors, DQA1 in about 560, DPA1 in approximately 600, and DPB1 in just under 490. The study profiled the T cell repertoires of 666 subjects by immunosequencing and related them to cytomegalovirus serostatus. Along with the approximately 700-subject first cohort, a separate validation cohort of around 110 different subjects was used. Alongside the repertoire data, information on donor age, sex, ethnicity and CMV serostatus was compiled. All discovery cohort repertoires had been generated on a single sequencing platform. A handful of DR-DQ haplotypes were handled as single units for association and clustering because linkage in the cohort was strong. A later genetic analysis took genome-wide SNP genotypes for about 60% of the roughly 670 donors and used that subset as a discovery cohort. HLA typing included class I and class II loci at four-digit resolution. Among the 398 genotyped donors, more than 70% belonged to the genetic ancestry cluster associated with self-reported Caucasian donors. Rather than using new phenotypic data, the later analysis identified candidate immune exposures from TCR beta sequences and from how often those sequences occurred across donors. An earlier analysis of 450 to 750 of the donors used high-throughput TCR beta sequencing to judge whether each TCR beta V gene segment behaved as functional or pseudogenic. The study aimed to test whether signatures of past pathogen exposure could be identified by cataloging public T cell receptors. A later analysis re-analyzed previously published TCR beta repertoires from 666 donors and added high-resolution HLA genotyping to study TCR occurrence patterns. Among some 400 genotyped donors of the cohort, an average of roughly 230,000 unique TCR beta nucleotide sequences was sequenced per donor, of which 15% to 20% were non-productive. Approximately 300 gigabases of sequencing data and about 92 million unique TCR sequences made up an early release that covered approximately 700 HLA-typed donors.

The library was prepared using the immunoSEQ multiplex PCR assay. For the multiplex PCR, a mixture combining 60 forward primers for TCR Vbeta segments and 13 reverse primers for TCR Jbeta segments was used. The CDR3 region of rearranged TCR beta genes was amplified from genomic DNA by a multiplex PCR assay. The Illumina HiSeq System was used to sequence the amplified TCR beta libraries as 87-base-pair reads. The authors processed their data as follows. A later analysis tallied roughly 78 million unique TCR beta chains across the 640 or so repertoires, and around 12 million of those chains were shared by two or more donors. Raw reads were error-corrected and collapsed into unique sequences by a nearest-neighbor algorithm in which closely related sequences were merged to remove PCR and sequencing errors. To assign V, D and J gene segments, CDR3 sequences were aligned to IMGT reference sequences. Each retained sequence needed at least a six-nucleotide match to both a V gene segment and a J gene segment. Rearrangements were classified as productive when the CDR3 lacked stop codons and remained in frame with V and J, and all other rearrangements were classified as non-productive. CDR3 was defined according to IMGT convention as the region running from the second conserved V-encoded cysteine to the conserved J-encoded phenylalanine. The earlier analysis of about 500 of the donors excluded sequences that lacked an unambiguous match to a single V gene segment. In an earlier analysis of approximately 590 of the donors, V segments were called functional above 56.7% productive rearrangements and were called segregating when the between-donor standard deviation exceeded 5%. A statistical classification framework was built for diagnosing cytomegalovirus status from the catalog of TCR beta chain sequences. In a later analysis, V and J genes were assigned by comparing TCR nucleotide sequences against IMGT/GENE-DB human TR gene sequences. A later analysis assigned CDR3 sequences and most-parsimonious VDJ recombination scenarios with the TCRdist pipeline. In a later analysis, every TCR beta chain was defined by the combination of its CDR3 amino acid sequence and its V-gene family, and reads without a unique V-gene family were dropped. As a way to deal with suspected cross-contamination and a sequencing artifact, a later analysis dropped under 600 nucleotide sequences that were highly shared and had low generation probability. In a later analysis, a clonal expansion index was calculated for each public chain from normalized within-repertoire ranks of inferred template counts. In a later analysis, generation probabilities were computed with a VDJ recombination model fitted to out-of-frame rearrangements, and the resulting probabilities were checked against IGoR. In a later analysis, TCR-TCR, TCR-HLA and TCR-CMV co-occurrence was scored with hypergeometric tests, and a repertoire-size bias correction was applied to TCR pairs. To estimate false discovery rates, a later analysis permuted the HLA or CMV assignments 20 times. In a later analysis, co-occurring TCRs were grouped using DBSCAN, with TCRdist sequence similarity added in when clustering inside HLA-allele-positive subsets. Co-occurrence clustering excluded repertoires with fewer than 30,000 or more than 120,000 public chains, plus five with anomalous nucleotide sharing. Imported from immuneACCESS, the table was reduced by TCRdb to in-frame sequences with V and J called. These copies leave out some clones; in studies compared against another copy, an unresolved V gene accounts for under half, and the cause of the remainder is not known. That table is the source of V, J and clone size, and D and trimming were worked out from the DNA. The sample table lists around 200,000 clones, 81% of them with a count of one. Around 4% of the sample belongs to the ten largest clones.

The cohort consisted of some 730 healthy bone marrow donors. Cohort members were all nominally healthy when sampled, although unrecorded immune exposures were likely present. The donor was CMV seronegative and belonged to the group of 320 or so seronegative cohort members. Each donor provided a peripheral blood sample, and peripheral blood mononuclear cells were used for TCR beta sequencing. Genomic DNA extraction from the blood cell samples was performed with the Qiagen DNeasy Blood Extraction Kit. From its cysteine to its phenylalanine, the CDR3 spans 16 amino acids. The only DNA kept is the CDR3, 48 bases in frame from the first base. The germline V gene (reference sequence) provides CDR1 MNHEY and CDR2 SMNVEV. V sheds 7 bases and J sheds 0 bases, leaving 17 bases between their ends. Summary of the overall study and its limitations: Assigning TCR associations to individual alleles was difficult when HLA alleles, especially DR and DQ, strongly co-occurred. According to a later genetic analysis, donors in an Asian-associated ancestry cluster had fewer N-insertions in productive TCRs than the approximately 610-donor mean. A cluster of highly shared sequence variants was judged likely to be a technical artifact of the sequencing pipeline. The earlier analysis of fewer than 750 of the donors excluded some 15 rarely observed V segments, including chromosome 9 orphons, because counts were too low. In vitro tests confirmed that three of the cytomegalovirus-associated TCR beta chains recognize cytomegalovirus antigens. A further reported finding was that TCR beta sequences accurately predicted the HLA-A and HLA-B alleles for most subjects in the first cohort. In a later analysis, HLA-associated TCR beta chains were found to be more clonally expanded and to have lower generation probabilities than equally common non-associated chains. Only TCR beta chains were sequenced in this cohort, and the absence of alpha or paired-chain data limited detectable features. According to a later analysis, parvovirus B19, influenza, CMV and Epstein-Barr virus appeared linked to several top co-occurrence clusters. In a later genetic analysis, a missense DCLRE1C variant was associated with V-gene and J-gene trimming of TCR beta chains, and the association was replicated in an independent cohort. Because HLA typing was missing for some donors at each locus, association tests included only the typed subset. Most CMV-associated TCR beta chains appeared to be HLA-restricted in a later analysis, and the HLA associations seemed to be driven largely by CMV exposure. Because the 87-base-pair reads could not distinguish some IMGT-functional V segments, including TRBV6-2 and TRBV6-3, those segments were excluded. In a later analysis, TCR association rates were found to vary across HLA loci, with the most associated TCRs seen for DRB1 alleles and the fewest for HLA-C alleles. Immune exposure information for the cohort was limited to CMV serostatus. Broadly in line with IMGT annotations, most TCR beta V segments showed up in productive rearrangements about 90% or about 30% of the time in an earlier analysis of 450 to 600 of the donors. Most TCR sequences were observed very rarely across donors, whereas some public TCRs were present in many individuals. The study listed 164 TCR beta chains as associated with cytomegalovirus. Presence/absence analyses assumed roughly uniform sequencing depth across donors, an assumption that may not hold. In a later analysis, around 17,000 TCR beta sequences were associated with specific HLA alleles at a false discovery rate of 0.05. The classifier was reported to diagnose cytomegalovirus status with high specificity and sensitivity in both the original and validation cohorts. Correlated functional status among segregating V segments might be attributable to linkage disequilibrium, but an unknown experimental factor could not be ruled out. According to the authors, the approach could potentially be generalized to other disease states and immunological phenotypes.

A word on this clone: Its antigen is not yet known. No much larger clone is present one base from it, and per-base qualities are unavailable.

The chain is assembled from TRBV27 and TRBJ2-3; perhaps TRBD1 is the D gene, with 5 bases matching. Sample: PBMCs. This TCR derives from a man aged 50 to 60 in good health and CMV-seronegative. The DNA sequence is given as TGTGCCAGCAATCTTCTAGGGGTCTCTAGCACAGATACGCAGTATTTT. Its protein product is CASNLLGVSSTDTQYF.